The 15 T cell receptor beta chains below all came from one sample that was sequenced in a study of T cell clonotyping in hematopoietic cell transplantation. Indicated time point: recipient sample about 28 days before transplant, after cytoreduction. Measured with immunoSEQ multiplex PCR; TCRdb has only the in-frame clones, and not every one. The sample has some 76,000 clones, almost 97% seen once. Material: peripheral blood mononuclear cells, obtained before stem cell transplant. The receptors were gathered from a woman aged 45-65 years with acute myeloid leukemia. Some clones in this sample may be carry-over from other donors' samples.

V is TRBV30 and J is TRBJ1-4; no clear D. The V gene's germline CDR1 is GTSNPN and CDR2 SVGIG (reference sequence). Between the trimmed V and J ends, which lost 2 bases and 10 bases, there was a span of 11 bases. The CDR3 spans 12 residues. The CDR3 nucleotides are TGTGCCTGGAGTCCGGACGTAACAAAACTGTTTTTT. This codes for CAWSPDVTKLFF.

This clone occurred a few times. CDR3 sequence reads: CAWSAGTGVEKLFF. DNA of the CDR3: TGTGCCTGGAGTGCAGGGACAGGGGTTGAAAAACTGTTTTTT. The V call is TRBV30, the J call TRBJ1-4; 10 bases align to TRBD1. Germline CDR1 reads GTSNPN; CDR2 reads SVGIG (reference sequence). The CDR3 is 14 residues long. J gave up 7 bases and V 1 base, and 3 bases lay outside the gene matches.

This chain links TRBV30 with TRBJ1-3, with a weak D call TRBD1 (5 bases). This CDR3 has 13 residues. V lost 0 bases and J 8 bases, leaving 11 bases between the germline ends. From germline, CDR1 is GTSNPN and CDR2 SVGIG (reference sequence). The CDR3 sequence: CAWSVGVPDTIYF. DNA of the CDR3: TGTGCCTGGAGTGTGGGGGTTCCAGACACCATATATTTT.

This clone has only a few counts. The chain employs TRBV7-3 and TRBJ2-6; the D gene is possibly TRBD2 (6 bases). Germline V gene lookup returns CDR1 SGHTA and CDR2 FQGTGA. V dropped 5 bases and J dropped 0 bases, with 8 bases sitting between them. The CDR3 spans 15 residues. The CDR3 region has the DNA TGTGCCAGCAGCCGGGGGACCTCTGGGGCCAACGTCCTGACTTTC. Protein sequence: CASSRGTSGANVLTF.

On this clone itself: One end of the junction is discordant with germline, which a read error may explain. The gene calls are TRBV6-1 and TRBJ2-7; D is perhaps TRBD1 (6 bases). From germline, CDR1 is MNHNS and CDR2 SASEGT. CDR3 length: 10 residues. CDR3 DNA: TGTGCCAGCAGTGATAGGACAGACGACTTC. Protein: CASSDRTDDF.

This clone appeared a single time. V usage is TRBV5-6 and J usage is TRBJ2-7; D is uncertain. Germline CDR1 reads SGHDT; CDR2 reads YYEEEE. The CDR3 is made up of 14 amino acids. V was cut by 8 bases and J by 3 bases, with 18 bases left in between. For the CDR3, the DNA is TGTGCCAGGGCTGGGTTCGACGGCTACTACGAGCAGTACTTC. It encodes CARAGFDGYYEQYF.

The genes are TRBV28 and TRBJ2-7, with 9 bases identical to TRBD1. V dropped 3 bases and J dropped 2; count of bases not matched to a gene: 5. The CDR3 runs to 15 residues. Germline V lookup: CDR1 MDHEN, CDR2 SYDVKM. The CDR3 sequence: CASSFGTGNPYEQYF. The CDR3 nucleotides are TGTGCCAGCAGTTTCGGGACAGGGAACCCCTACGAGCAGTACTTC.

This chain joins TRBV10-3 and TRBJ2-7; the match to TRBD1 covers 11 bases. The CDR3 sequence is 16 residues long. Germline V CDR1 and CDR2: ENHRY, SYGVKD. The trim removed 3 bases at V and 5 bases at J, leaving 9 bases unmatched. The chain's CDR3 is CAISDRTGQGVHEQYF. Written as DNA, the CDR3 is TGTGCCATCAGTGACCGAACGGGACAGGGGGTACACGAGCAGTACTTC.

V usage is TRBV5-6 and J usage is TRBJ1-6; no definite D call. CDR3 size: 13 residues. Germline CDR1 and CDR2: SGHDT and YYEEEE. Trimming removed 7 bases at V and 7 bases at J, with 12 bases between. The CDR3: CASGGSGNSPLHF. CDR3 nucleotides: TGTGCCAGCGGAGGGAGTGGCAATTCACCCCTCCACTTT.

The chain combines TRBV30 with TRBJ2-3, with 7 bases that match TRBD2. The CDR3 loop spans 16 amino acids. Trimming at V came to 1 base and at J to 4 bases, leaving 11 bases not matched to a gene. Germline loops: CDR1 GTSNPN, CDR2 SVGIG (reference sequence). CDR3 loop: CAWSGVGGSYADTQYF. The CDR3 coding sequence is TGTGCCTGGAGTGGGGTCGGCGGGAGTTATGCAGATACGCAGTATTTT.

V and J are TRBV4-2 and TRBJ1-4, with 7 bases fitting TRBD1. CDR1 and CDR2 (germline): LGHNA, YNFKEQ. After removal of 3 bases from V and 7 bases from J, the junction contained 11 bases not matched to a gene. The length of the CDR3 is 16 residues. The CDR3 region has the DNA TGTGCCAGCAGCCAGGGTGGGACAGAAATTCCTGAAAAACTGTTTTTT. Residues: CASSQGGTEIPEKLFF.

DNA for the CDR3: TGTGCCAGCAGTTCCGGCGTCCCTTATGGCTACACCTTC. This encodes CASSSGVPYGYTF. This chain connects TRBV28 to TRBJ1-2; D call uncertain. The germline V gene has CDR1 MDHEN and CDR2 SYDVKM. V dropped 4 bases and J dropped 5 bases, with 11 bases sitting between them. The CDR3 consists of 13 residues.

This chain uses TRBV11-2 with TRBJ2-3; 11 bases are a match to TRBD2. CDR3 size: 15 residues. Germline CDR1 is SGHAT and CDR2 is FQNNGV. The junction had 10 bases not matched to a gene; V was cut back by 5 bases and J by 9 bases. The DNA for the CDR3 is TGTGCCAGCAGCCAAATAGCGGGAGGGTTCATAACGCAGTATTTT. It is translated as CASSQIAGGFITQYF.

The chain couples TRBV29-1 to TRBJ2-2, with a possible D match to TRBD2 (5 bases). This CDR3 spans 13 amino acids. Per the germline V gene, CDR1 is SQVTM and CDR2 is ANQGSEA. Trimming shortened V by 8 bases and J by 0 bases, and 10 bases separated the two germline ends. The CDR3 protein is CSSSGSNTGELFF. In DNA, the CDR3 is TGCAGCTCAAGCGGATCGAACACCGGGGAGCTGTTTTTT.

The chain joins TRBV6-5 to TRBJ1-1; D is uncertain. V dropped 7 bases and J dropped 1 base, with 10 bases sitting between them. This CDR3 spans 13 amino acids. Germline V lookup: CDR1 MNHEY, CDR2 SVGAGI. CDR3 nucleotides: TGTGCCAGCACCTTACAGTGGAACACTGAAGCTTTCTTT. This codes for CASTLQWNTEAFF.